This is a list of T cell receptor beta chains from one sample in a study of blood T cell repertoires in COVID-19. The data were produced by immunoSEQ multiplex PCR, yet TCRdb's version contains in-frame clones alone and is incomplete. The sample has 200,000 to 250,000 clones, 84% seen once. Sequencing input: PBMCs or T cells enriched from blood (not recorded which). The receptors were sampled from a woman in her 40s who had recovered from COVID-19. Each CDR3 is given with its conserved first and last residue. D genes are given only for firm matches. Rows may omit the clone size; those that give it use once, few, many or a size class.

>TRBJ2-1|once|TRBV28|NA
TGTGCCACCCTTGACGGGTACAATGAGCAGTTCTTC
CATLDGYNEQFF
>TRBJ1-1|NA|TRBV24-1|TRBD1
TGTGCCACCAGTGGAACAGGGGGATCCGATGGCACTGAAGCTTTCTTT
CATSGTGGSDGTEAFF
>TRBJ2-3|once|TRBV9|TRBD1
TGTGCCAGCAGCGTAGGTAGGGGGCGAACAGATACGCAGTATTTT
CASSVGRGRTDTQYF
>TRBJ1-6|NA|TRBV7-9|NA
TGTGCCAGCAGCCACAGGCAATCACCCCTCCACTTT
CASSHRQSPLHF
>TRBJ2-7|NA|TRBV30|TRBD1
TGTGCCTGGACTAGAGGGACAGGATCCTACGAGCAGTACTTC
CAWTRGTGSYEQYF
>TRBJ1-5|NA|TRBV10-2|NA
TGCGCCAGCAGTGAGTGGAGCCGGCCCCAGCATTTT
CASSEWSRPQHF
>TRBJ1-5|NA|TRBV24-1|TRBD1
TGTGCCACCAGTGCGGCAGGGGGCAGACAGCCCCAGCATTTT
CATSAAGGRQPQHF
>TRBJ2-6|once|TRBV30|NA
TGTGCCTGGAGTGTACCCTACTCTGGGGCCAACGTCCTGACTTTC
CAWSVPYSGANVLTF
>TRBJ2-5|NA|TRBV2|TRBD2
TGTGCCAGCACCGACCCAGCGGCAGCGGGAGGAGAGACCCAGTACTTC
CASTDPAAAGGETQYF
>TRBJ1-4|NA|TRBV2|NA
TGTGCCAGCAGTGCCTTAACAGGGAATGAAAAACTGTTTTTT
CASSALTGNEKLFF
>TRBJ1-1|NA|TRBV15|NA
TGTGCCACCAGCAGAGTGGGAAGGGGCAGAATGAACACTGAAGCTTTCTTT
CATSRVGRGRMNTEAFF
>TRBJ1-1|NA|TRBV5-6|TRBD1
TGTGCCAGCAGACGGACAGGGAAGAACACTGAAGCTTTCTTT
CASRRTGKNTEAFF
>TRBJ2-3|NA|TRBV2|TRBD2
TGTGCCAGCAGTTCGGGTAGCGGGAGTGTGACAGATACGCAGTATTTT
CASSSGSGSVTDTQYF
>TRBJ2-3|NA|TRBV18|TRBD2
TGTGCCAGCTCACTACTAGCGGGAGATCTTGATACGCAGTATTTT
CASSLLAGDLDTQYF
>TRBJ2-4|few|TRBV2|NA
TGTGCCAGCAGTAGGTCACGGGGATTAGCCAAAAACATTCAGTACTTC
CASSRSRGLAKNIQYF
>TRBJ1-5|NA|TRBV28|NA
TGTGCCAGCAGTTCTCTCTTGGGCAATTATCAGCCCCAGCATTTT
CASSSLLGNYQPQHF
>TRBJ1-2|NA|TRBV3-1/TRBV3-2|NA
TGTGCCAGCAGCCACGGAGGGGTCGGTGGCTACACCTTC
CASSHGGVGGYTF
>TRBJ2-4|once|TRBV10-3|NA
TGTGCCATCAGTGAGTCACCTACAGGGTCATTGAACATTCAGTACTTC
CAISESPTGSLNIQYF
>TRBJ2-7|once|TRBV20-1|NA
TGCAGTGCTAGAGATCTGTACGAGCAGTACTTC
CSARDLYEQYF
>TRBJ1-2|NA|TRBV18|TRBD1
TGTGCCAGCTCACCCGGGACAGGGGTATATAGTGGCTACACCTTC
CASSPGTGVYSGYTF
>TRBJ1-2|NA|TRBV19|TRBD1
TGTGCCAGTAGTCCAGAGGACAGGGCCTTCTCGTTCTATGGCTACACCTTC
CASSPEDRAFSFYGYTF
>TRBJ1-4|NA|TRBV7-2|NA
TGTGCCAGCAGCGTCACCGGGACCGGAGGGGAAAAACTGTTTTTT
CASSVTGTGGEKLFF
>TRBJ2-2|few|TRBV7-3|TRBD2
TGTGCCAGCAGCTTATACGCTAGCGGGATGGGGGAGCTGTTTTTT
CASSLYASGMGELFF
>TRBJ2-3|NA|TRBV7-2|TRBD2
TGTGCCAGCAGCTTAGGTAGGCTAGCGGGCACAGATACGCAGTATTTT
CASSLGRLAGTDTQYF
>TRBJ1-5|few|TRBV4-3|NA
TGCGCCAGCAGCCAAGATATCGGGAATCAGCCCCAGCATTTT
CASSQDIGNQPQHF
>TRBJ1-2|NA|TRBV27|NA
TGTGCCAGCAGTTTAAGCCCCCCAGGACAGTATGGCTACACCTTC
CASSLSPPGQYGYTF
>TRBJ2-4|NA|TRBV7-9|TRBD1
TGTGCCAGCAGCTCCTCAGGGGGCCTGAACATTCAGTACTTC
CASSSSGGLNIQYF
>TRBJ1-5|NA|TRBV2|NA
TGTGCCAGCAGTGGGCAGGGGACGAATCAGCCCCAGCATTTT
CASSGQGTNQPQHF